These 24 T cell receptor beta chains originate from one sample sequenced in a study of cytomegalovirus exposure and HLA in healthy donors. The PCR contained 60 Vbeta and 13 Jbeta primers. Assay: immunoSEQ multiplex PCR; the TCRdb copy retains only in-frame clones and omits some. The data show roughly 33,000 clones, 80% seen once. Material: PBMCs. The receptor set was obtained from a male donor in good health and CMV-seronegative.

This clone has a handful of counts. The chain employs TRBV6-6 and TRBJ1-4; D not resolved. This CDR3 is 14 amino acids long. V lost 2 bases and J 0 bases, leaving 4 bases between the germline ends. CDR1 and CDR2 (germline): MNHNY, SVGAGI (reference sequence). This CDR3 is CASSYVATNEKLFF. The CDR3 DNA reads TGTGCCAGCAGTTACGTCGCAACTAATGAAAAACTGTTTTTT.

The chain combines TRBV6-5 with TRBJ2-7; 14 nucleotides agree with TRBD2. The CDR3 covers 15 residues. Per the germline V gene, CDR1 is MNHEY and CDR2 is SVGAGI. Losses at the gene ends were 4 bases for V and 3 bases for J; bases not matched to a gene: 2. The CDR3 region is CASSSTSGRVYEQYF. CDR3 sequence (DNA): TGTGCCAGCAGTTCGACTAGCGGGAGGGTCTACGAGCAGTACTTC.

This rearrangement joins TRBV5-1 to TRBJ2-1, with 8 bases that match TRBD1. The CDR3 contains 18 residues. V lost 3 bases to trimming and J lost 7 bases; unmatched junction nucleotides: 18. From germline, CDR1 is SGHRS and CDR2 YFSETQ. In DNA form, the CDR3 reads TGCGCCAGCAGCTGGCGGACAGGGCTAAGCGGTAGACGAAATGAGCAGTTCTTC. Translation: CASSWRTGLSGRRNEQFF.

As for this clone: The junction differs from germline at one of its ends, possibly a read error. This chain links TRBV2 with TRBJ1-1, with 7 bases that match TRBD1. The CDR3 has 14 amino acids. Germline values: CDR1 SNHLY, CDR2 FYNNEI. CDR3 amino acids: CASSLQGHYTGAFF. In nucleotides, the CDR3 is TGTGCCAGCAGTTTACAGGGGCACTACACTGGAGCTTTCTTT.

The chain couples TRBV9 to TRBJ1-1, with a tentative D call TRBD1 (6 bases). CDR1 and CDR2 (germline): SGDLS, YYNGEE. V was cut by 5 bases and J by 5 bases, with 13 bases left in between. The length of the CDR3 is 13 residues. DNA of the CDR3: TGTGCCAGCAGTCCCCCGGGACAAACTGAAGCTTTCTTT. Its protein product is CASSPPGQTEAFF.

This clone was counted once. This chain connects TRBV29-1 to TRBJ2-3; 8 bases fit TRBD2. Germline V gives CDR1 SQVTM, CDR2 ANQGSEA. The V and J ends lost 6 bases and 0 bases, in that order; junction bases with no gene match: 8. There are 15 residues in the CDR3. Here the CDR3 DNA reads TGCAGCGTGCGACTAGCGAGCACAAGCACAGATACGCAGTATTTT. It codes for CSVRLASTSTDTQYF.

Remarks on this clone: The sample contains more than one DNA sequence encoding this CDR3. This chain connects TRBV29-1 to TRBJ2-1; D perhaps matches TRBD2 (5 bases). The CDR3 covers 14 residues. The germline V and J ends were trimmed by 3 bases and 10 bases, with 19 bases remaining between them. Germline assignment: CDR1 SQVTM and CDR2 ANQGSEA. The CDR3 coding sequence is TGCAGCGTTGATGGGAGCGGAGCCCGCGGGGAGCAGTTCTTC. Amino acids: CSVDGSGARGEQFF.

This sequence joins TRBV11-2 and TRBJ2-7, with 8 bases aligning to TRBD1. V was pared by 6 bases and J by 2 bases, with 9 bases of the junction left unmatched. Per germline, CDR1 SGHAT and CDR2 FQNNGV. This CDR3 has 15 amino acids. CDR3 residues: CASSTIRGPTYEQYF. CDR3 bases: TGTGCCAGCAGTACTATCAGGGGGCCAACCTACGAGCAGTACTTC. The full variable domain, its missing parts supplied by reference TRBV11-2 and TRBJ2-7, is EAGVAQSPRYKIIEKRQSVAFWCNPISGHATLYWYQQILGQGPKLLIQFQNNGVVDDSQLPKDRFSAERLKGVDSTLKIQPAKLEDSAVYLCASSTIRGPTYEQYFGPGTRLTVT.

Here the CDR3 reads CASTQTGTGPRETQYF. CDR3 nucleotide sequence: TGTGCCAGCACCCAAACCGGGACAGGTCCGAGAGAGACCCAGTACTTC. The V call is TRBV6-6, the J call TRBJ2-5, with 8 bases fitting TRBD1. The CDR3 extends over 16 amino acids. With V trimmed by 7 bases and J by 4 bases, 14 bases remained unmatched. CDR1 MNHNY and CDR2 SVGAGI come from the germline V gene (reference sequence).

The chain employs TRBV2 and TRBJ1-1, with a tentative D call TRBD1 (5 bases). The CDR3 length is 16 residues. Trimming left V 8 bases short and J 0 bases short, with 19 bases between. Looked up from germline, CDR1 is SNHLY and CDR2 is FYNNEI. The CDR3 coding sequence is TGTGCCAGCTGTCCTCCAGGGATTGGAATGAACACTGAAGCTTTCTTT. Protein product: CASCPPGIGMNTEAFF.

The chain couples TRBV30 to TRBJ1-5; D perhaps matches TRBD1 (5 bases). Trimming pared 3 bases from V and 8 bases from J, leaving 14 bases between. The CDR3 is made up of 13 amino acids. Germline-derived CDR1 and CDR2 are GTSNPN and SVGIG (reference sequence). The CDR3 DNA reads TGTGCCTGGAGCAGGACGGGGGGGGAGCCCCAGCATTTT. Translation: CAWSRTGGEPQHF. The full variable domain, rest sourced from reference TRBV30 and TRBJ1-5, is SQTIHQWPATLVQPVGSPLSLECTVEGTSNPNLYWYRQAAGRGLQLLFYSVGIGQISSEVPQNLSASRPQDRQFILSSKKLLLSDSGFYLCAWSRTGGEPQHFGDGTRLSIL.

J is TRBJ1-6 and V is TRBV5-4, with 9 bases matching TRBD1. Trimming cost V 2 bases and J 6 bases; bases outside gene matches: 3. CDR1 SGHNT and CDR2 YYREEE come from the germline V gene (reference sequence). CDR3 length equals 15 residues. Here the CDR3 reads CASSFDRGVNSPLHF. CDR3 sequence (DNA): TGTGCCAGCAGCTTCGACAGGGGGGTTAATTCACCCCTCCACTTT. Supplemented by reference TRBV5-4 and TRBJ1-6, the full variable domain reads ETGVTQSPTHLIKTRGQQVTLRCSSQSGHNTVSWYQQALGQGPQFIFQYYREEENGRGNFPPRFSGLQFPNYSSELNVNALELDDSALYLCASSFDRGVNSPLHFGNGTRLTVT.

CDR3 amino acids: CASSIGAGDQPQHF. The CDR3 region has the DNA TGTGCCAGTAGTATAGGGGCAGGGGATCAGCCCCAGCATTTT. The chain carries TRBV19 and TRBJ1-5; TRBD1 is a possible D gene (6 bases). V shed 1 base and J shed 5 bases, with 9 bases lying between them. The germline CDR1 and CDR2 sequences are LNHDA and SQIVND (reference sequence). The CDR3 extends over 14 amino acids. The whole variable domain, remainder taken from reference TRBV19 and TRBJ1-5, is DGGITQSPKYLFRKEGQNVTLSCEQNLNHDAMYWYRQDPGQGLRLIYYSQIVNDFQKGDIAEGYSVSREKKESFPLTVTSAQKNPTAFYLCASSIGAGDQPQHFGDGTRLSIL.

In nucleotides, the CDR3 is TGTGCCAGCAGTGGGGACAGGGCTACAGATACGCAGTATTTT. Its translation is CASSGDRATDTQYF. The chain employs TRBV6-1 and TRBJ2-3, with 9 bases identical to TRBD1. CDR1 is MNHNS and CDR2 is SASEGT in the germline V gene. With 4 bases clipped from V and 3 bases from J, the junction kept 2 bases outside the gene matches. The CDR3 length is 14 residues.

The V and J genes are TRBV6-5 and TRBJ1-2; D gene unclear. This CDR3 is built from 15 residues. Trimming took 10 bases from V and 0 from J, leaving 18 bases between them. The V gene's germline CDR1 is MNHEY and CDR2 SVGAGI. CDR3 nucleotides: TGTGCCACCACCCGCCGGGGTAGAGCTAACTATGGCTACACCTTC. Protein: CATTRRGRANYGYTF.

This clone was seen only once. This chain links TRBV30 with TRBJ2-7, with 8 bases that match TRBD2. The V segment lost 4 bases and the J segment 5 bases; nucleotides outside the gene matches: 13. This CDR3 is built from 15 residues. Germline V gene sequence: CDR1 GTSNPN, CDR2 SVGIG (reference sequence). The CDR3 region is CAWNPGPGGADEQYF. The CDR3, as DNA: TGTGCCTGGAACCCGGGTCCCGGGGGGGCGGACGAGCAGTACTTC.

The rearrangement joins TRBV4-1 to TRBJ2-7; 9 bases fit TRBD1. From germline, CDR1 is MGHRA and CDR2 YSYEKL. V dropped 2 bases and J dropped 0; count of bases not matched to a gene: 11. The CDR3 has 18 residues. CDR3 DNA sequence: TGCGCCAGCAGCCAAAACAGGGGGCGCGAAAGTCTCTCCTACGAGCAGTACTTC. It yields the protein CASSQNRGRESLSYEQYF.

The gene calls are TRBV7-8 and TRBJ1-2; tentatively, D is TRBD1 (5 bases). V was cut by 5 bases and J by 3 bases, with 22 bases left in between. Germline-derived CDR1 and CDR2 are SGHVS and FQNEAQ. The CDR3 totals 17 residues. The CDR3 sequence is CASSRQRSGREDYGYTF. DNA of the CDR3: TGTGCCAGCAGCCGACAACGGTCGGGCAGGGAGGACTATGGCTACACCTTC.

The V and J genes are TRBV6-5 and TRBJ2-7; 7 bases fit TRBD1. With 8 bases clipped from V and 0 bases from J, the junction kept 7 bases outside the gene matches. The CDR3 has 14 residues. Germline loops: CDR1 MNHEY, CDR2 SVGAGI. CDR3 in amino acids: CASFRDRSSYEQYF. CDR3 DNA: TGTGCCAGCTTCCGGGACAGAAGCTCCTACGAGCAGTACTTC.

The CDR3 spells CASRRRLAGGADTQYF. The CDR3 DNA follows: TGTGCCAGCAGACGAAGACTAGCGGGAGGGGCAGATACGCAGTATTTT. This rearrangement joins TRBV2 to TRBJ2-3, with TRBD2 matching 14 bases. The CDR3 is 16 amino acids. Per germline, CDR1 SNHLY and CDR2 FYNNEI. Germline trimming cut 6 bases from V and 4 bases from J; bases unmatched to any gene: 6.

The CDR3 is CSASTSGVSYEQYF. The CDR3 coding sequence is TGCAGCGCCAGCACGAGCGGGGTCTCCTACGAGCAGTACTTC. The chain employs TRBV29-1 and TRBJ2-7; 7 bases fit TRBD2. After removal of 7 bases from V and 0 bases from J, the junction contained 9 bases not matched to a gene. CDR3 length equals 14 residues. Germline V gene sequence: CDR1 SQVTM, CDR2 ANQGSEA.

The genes are TRBV29-1 and TRBJ1-1, with no clear D. This CDR3 contains 13 residues. Trimming took off 5 bases at V and 1 base at J, with 11 bases between the two ends. Germline V gene data show CDR1 as SQVTM and CDR2 as ANQGSEA. The CDR3 sequence is CSVSLNENTEAFF. The CDR3 DNA follows: TGCAGCGTTTCACTGAACGAGAACACTGAAGCTTTCTTT. The variable domain in full, completed from reference TRBV29-1 and TRBJ1-1, reads SAVISQKPSRDICQRGTSLTIQCQVDSQVTMMFWYRQQPGQSLTLIATANQGSEATYESGFVIDKFPISRPNLTFSTLTVSNMSPEDSSIYLCSVSLNENTEAFFGQGTRLTVV.

In DNA form, the CDR3 reads TGTGCCAGCAGGCTACTTAATAATTCACCCCTCCACTTT. Protein product: CASRLLNNSPLHF. J is TRBJ1-6 and V is TRBV6-5, with D unresolved. V was pared by 6 bases and J by 5 bases, with 8 bases between. Germline loops: CDR1 MNHEY, CDR2 SVGAGI. This CDR3 contains 13 residues.

The chain is built from TRBV5-4 and TRBJ2-2, with D possibly TRBD2 on 5 matching bases. This CDR3 comprises 15 residues. V lost 2 bases, J lost 7 bases, and 15 bases lay in between. The germline V gene has CDR1 SGHNT and CDR2 YYREEE (reference sequence). In DNA form, the CDR3 reads TGTGCCAGCAGCTTCTCCTCCGGGGTGAACGGGGAGCTGTTTTTT. The encoded protein is CASSFSSGVNGELFF.